Below, 30 T cell receptor beta chains from the same sample are listed, as sequenced in a study of OX40 agonist ivuxolimab in advanced cancers. Assay: immunoSEQ multiplex PCR; the TCRdb copy retains only in-frame clones and omits some. Found here are around 67,000 clones, around 84% of them singletons; the top ten hold less than 3%. The source material was CD4+ or CD8+ T cells sorted from blood, sampled in a trial of the OX40 agonist ivuxolimab. Every receptor here comes from an adult with an advanced solid tumor such as melanoma, head and neck, liver or kidney cancer.

The chain carries TRBV7-9 and TRBJ1-1, with 7 bases matching TRBD1. Germline V lookup: CDR1 SEHNR, CDR2 FQNEAQ (reference sequence). CDR3 length: 15 amino acids. The ends lost 1 base at V and 11 bases at J; junction bases unmatched: 13. DNA of the CDR3: TGTGCCAGCAGCTTAGATTTCGGGACAGACGTTGTTGCTTTCTTT. This gives the protein CASSLDFGTDVVAFF.

The rearrangement joins TRBV5-6 to TRBJ1-5; 8 nucleotides line up with TRBD1. Germline V CDR1 and CDR2: SGHDT, YYEEEE. The V gene end was trimmed by 0 bases and the J gene end by 3 bases; junction bases not matched to a gene: 2. This CDR3 is built from 15 residues. This chain's CDR3 is CASSLGDRSNQPQHF. CDR3 nucleotide sequence: TGTGCCAGCAGCTTGGGGGACAGGTCCAATCAGCCCCAGCATTTT. Combining the CDR3 with reference TRBV5-6 and TRBJ1-5 gives the whole variable domain DAGVTQSPTHLIKTRGQQVTLRCSPKSGHDTVSWYQQALGQGPQFIFQYYEEEERQRGNFPDRFSGHQFPNYSSELNVNALLLGDSALYLCASSLGDRSNQPQHFGDGTRLSIL.

The table lists this clone with a few counts. The chain recombines TRBV19 with TRBJ1-4, with 8 bases lining up with TRBD1. V lost 6 bases and J lost 10; bases outside the gene matches: 4. CDR3 size: 12 residues. Germline V lookup: CDR1 LNHDA, CDR2 SQIVND (reference sequence). The CDR3: CASSVTGGKLFF. The CDR3 DNA sequence: TGTGCCAGTAGCGTTACAGGGGGAAAACTGTTTTTT.

The chain has TRBV7-9 and TRBJ2-6; unclear D gene. V was cut by 5 bases and J by 5 bases, with 10 bases left in between. In germline, CDR1 is SEHNR, CDR2 FQNEAQ (reference sequence). The CDR3 is made up of 14 amino acids. The CDR3 nucleotides read TGTGCCAGCAGCGTACAAAGTCGGGCCAACGTCCTGACTTTC. Residues: CASSVQSRANVLTF.

This clone was detected ten times or more. The chain couples TRBV11-2 to TRBJ1-3; tentatively, D is TRBD1 (6 bases). CDR1 and CDR2 (germline): SGHAT, FQNNGV. The V end was cut by 0 bases, the J end by 3 bases, with 12 bases between. The CDR3 contains 16 residues. The DNA of the CDR3 is TGTGCCAGCAGCTTAGAACCCGGGGGCTATGGAAACACCATATATTTT. It translates to CASSLEPGGYGNTIYF.

The chain combines TRBV7-9 with TRBJ2-7; TRBD2 aligns across 7 bases. CDR3 length: 14 residues. Germline CDR1 SEHNR, CDR2 FQNEAQ (reference sequence). The ends lost 5 bases at V and 7 bases at J; junction bases unmatched: 11. The CDR3 reads CASSPLGGEREQYF. DNA of the CDR3: TGTGCCAGCAGCCCCCTGGGGGGGGAGCGGGAGCAGTACTTC.

The rearrangement links TRBV5-1 to TRBJ1-1, with a possible D match to TRBD1 (5 bases). Germline values: CDR1 SGHRS, CDR2 YFSETQ. Trimming left V 4 bases short and J 0 bases short, with 13 bases between. The CDR3 runs 15 residues. In DNA form, the CDR3 reads TGCGCCAGCAGCGCCCACGCAGGGCTGAACACTGAAGCTTTCTTT. This sequence encodes CASSAHAGLNTEAFF.

This chain joins TRBV6-5 and TRBJ1-6, with D possibly being TRBD1 (5 bases). V lost 0 bases to trimming and J lost 8 bases, with 5 bases between them. The CDR3 extends over 13 amino acids. CDR1 is MNHEY, CDR2 SVGAGI, per germline. The CDR3 here is CASSYSGDSPLHF. The CDR3 nucleotides read TGTGCCAGCAGTTACTCAGGGGATTCACCCCTCCACTTT.

V is TRBV2 and J is TRBJ1-4, with 11 bases aligning to TRBD1. V dropped 7 bases and J dropped 11; count of bases not matched to a gene: 12. The CDR3 totals 15 residues. Germline V gene lookup returns CDR1 SNHLY and CDR2 FYNNEI. The CDR3 nucleotides are TGTGCCAGCACCGATCGGGGGACAGGGGGTTCGAAACTGTTTTTT. The encoded protein is CASTDRGTGGSKLFF.

This CDR3 is CASSLDTGPRGYTF. The CDR3 nucleotides read TGTGCCAGCAGCTTAGATACAGGCCCCCGCGGCTACACCTTC. The rearrangement links TRBV7-2 to TRBJ1-2; tentatively, D is TRBD1 (5 bases). Germline CDR1 SGHTA, CDR2 FQGNSA. CDR3 size: 14 residues. V was pared by 1 base and J by 8 bases, with 14 bases between.

The rearrangement uses TRBV9 and TRBJ1-2, with 12 bases that match TRBD1. This CDR3 region has 15 residues. Germline trimming cut 4 bases from V and 7 bases from J; bases unmatched to any gene: 8. Germline CDR1 SGDLS, CDR2 YYNGEE. CDR3 bases: TGTGCCAGCAGCCCCGTGGGGACAGGGGGCACTGGCTACACCTTC. This sequence encodes CASSPVGTGGTGYTF.

This clone is a singleton in its sample. The chain recombines TRBV7-9 with TRBJ1-1; no reliable D call. The CDR3 is 12 amino acids. Trimming shortened V by 1 base and J by 4 bases, and 4 bases separated the two germline ends. Germline V CDR1 and CDR2: SEHNR, FQNEAQ (reference sequence). CDR3: CASSLEFTEAFF. The CDR3 DNA reads as TGTGCCAGCAGCTTAGAATTCACTGAAGCTTTCTTT.

V and J are TRBV6-5 and TRBJ1-6, with D possibly being TRBD1 (6 bases). The germline gives CDR1 MNHEY, CDR2 SVGAGI. CDR3 length: 15 residues. V was cut by 0 bases and J by 9 bases, with 12 bases left in between. The CDR3 spells CASSYSFTGTSPLHF. In DNA form, the CDR3 reads TGTGCCAGCAGTTACTCGTTTACAGGGACTTCACCCCTCCACTTT.

V gene TRBV7-9 combines with J gene TRBJ1-1; perhaps TRBD1 as D (5 bases). With 3 bases removed from V and 0 bases from J, the gap between germline ends came to 8 bases. The CDR3 extends over 14 amino acids. Germline V gene data show CDR1 as SEHNR and CDR2 as FQNEAQ (reference sequence). The CDR3 bases are TGTGCCAGCAGCTTGACGGGGCTGAACACTGAAGCTTTCTTT. Encoded protein: CASSLTGLNTEAFF.

The chain joins TRBV7-9 to TRBJ1-4; 7 bases fit TRBD1. Germline values: CDR1 SEHNR, CDR2 FQNEAQ (reference sequence). Trimming took 4 bases from V and 5 from J; bases not matched to a gene: 13. This CDR3 comprises 17 residues. DNA of the CDR3: TGTGCCAGCAGCTACCGCCACAGGGGAGGGTCCAATGAAAAACTGTTTTTT. This codes for CASSYRHRGGSNEKLFF.

The gene calls are TRBV5-8 and TRBJ1-4; D is perhaps TRBD1 (6 bases). The germline V and J ends were trimmed by 0 bases and 8 bases, with 14 bases remaining between them. Germline V lookup: CDR1 SGHTS, CDR2 YDEGEE. The CDR3 extends over 15 amino acids. In nucleotides, the CDR3 is TGTGCCAGCAGCTTGGAAGGGGGAGGCTTGGAAAAACTGTTTTTT. Translating it yields CASSLEGGGLEKLFF.

This rearrangement joins TRBV7-2 to TRBJ1-5, with 8 bases that match TRBD1. V gave up 4 bases and J gave up 6 bases; unmatched junction bases: 8. Per germline, CDR1 SGHTA and CDR2 FQGNSA. CDR3 size: 15 residues. CDR3 region: CASSSGQVLAQPQHF. CDR3 bases: TGTGCCAGCAGCTCGGGACAGGTTCTAGCTCAGCCCCAGCATTTT.

This rearrangement joins TRBV27 to TRBJ1-5; TRBD1 matches 10 bases. The V segment lost 5 bases and the J segment 1 base; nucleotides outside the gene matches: 8. CDR3 size: 17 residues. Germline V gene sequence: CDR1 MNHEY, CDR2 SMNVEV (reference sequence). The CDR3 loop reads CASSTATGGYSNQPQHF. The CDR3 bases are TGTGCCAGCAGTACGGCGACAGGGGGCTACAGCAATCAGCCCCAGCATTTT.

The chain recombines TRBV9 with TRBJ2-5; 12 bases align to TRBD2. Germline lookup yields CDR1 SGDLS and CDR2 YYNGEE. This CDR3 is built from 18 residues. After removal of 3 bases from V and 5 bases from J, the junction contained 14 bases not matched to a gene. DNA of the CDR3: TGTGCCAGCAGCGCCGGTGGGCTAGCGGGAGGGAATCGGGAGACCCAGTACTTC. It yields the protein CASSAGGLAGGNRETQYF.

The chain is built from TRBV6-5 and TRBJ1-6, with D maybe TRBD1 (6 bases). CDR1 is MNHEY, CDR2 SVGAGI, per germline. V dropped 5 bases and J dropped 7 bases, with 12 bases sitting between them. The CDR3 sequence is 14 residues long. This CDR3 is CASSGQIANSPLHF. The CDR3 DNA sequence: TGTGCCAGCAGTGGACAGATCGCGAATTCACCCCTCCACTTT.

The DNA of the CDR3 is TGTGCCAGCAGCTTTCCCCCTGGAAACACCATATATTTT. Protein product: CASSFPPGNTIYF. V is TRBV5-4 and J is TRBJ1-3; D unresolved. Germline CDR1 is SGHNT and CDR2 is YYREEE (reference sequence). This CDR3 has 13 residues. Trimming took off 2 bases at V and 2 bases at J, with 5 bases between the two ends.

This chain uses TRBV6-6 with TRBJ1-5; no reliable D call. V shed 7 bases and J shed 7 bases, with 14 bases lying between them. Germline assignment: CDR1 MNHNY and CDR2 SVGAGI (reference sequence). This CDR3 is 13 amino acids long. Here the CDR3 reads CASMDRDRQPQHF. CDR3 coding DNA: TGTGCCAGCATGGACCGGGATCGGCAGCCCCAGCATTTT.

CDR3 protein: CATSRGGSLGEQYF. The CDR3 DNA reads TGTGCCACCAGCAGAGGCGGTAGTTTGGGCGAGCAGTACTTC. V is TRBV15 and J is TRBJ2-7; D unresolved. The CDR3 is made up of 14 amino acids. Germline V gene sequence: CDR1 LNHNV, CDR2 YYDKDF (reference sequence). The V end lost 1 base, the J end lost 6 bases, and 13 bases lay between the germline ends.

V is TRBV27 and J is TRBJ2-5; D may be TRBD1 (6 bases). The CDR3 is 14 amino acids. The V and J ends lost 2 bases and 7 bases respectively, with 14 bases between them. In germline, CDR1 is MNHEY, CDR2 SMNVEV (reference sequence). The CDR3 bases are TGTGCCAGCAGTTTAGGGGGCCTCGGGTGGACCCAGTACTTC. It translates to CASSLGGLGWTQYF.

The J gene is TRBJ1-2, the V gene TRBV18; 7 bases agree with TRBD1. Germline CDR1 and CDR2: KGHSH and LQKENI. This CDR3 is built from 15 residues. Trimming at V came to 6 bases and at J to 1 base, leaving 8 bases not matched to a gene. The CDR3 DNA reads as TGTGCCAGCTCCACCTCAGGGGGAGGTAACTATGGCTACACCTTC. This codes for CASSTSGGGNYGYTF.

The V and J genes are TRBV29-1 and TRBJ2-7; TRBD1 matches at 9 bases. CDR1 SQVTM and CDR2 ANQGSEA come from the germline V gene. V dropped 7 bases and J dropped 1; count of bases not matched to a gene: 5. The CDR3 is 13 residues long. The chain's CDR3 is CSAQTGGSYEQYF. The DNA for the CDR3 is TGCAGCGCTCAGACAGGGGGTTCCTACGAGCAGTACTTC.

The chain recombines TRBV7-9 with TRBJ2-5; perhaps TRBD1 as D (5 bases). Between the trimmed V and J ends, which lost 1 base and 5 bases, there was a span of 14 bases. The CDR3 is 15 amino acids. Germline V gene lookup returns CDR1 SEHNR and CDR2 FQNEAQ (reference sequence). The CDR3 protein is CASSLGLGRDETQYF. The CDR3 nucleotides read TGTGCCAGCAGCTTAGGGTTGGGCAGGGATGAGACCCAGTACTTC.

The chain is built from TRBV5-4 and TRBJ1-5; 7 bases are shared with TRBD1. The CDR3 is made up of 14 amino acids. With V trimmed by 4 bases and J by 12 bases, 13 bases remained unmatched. Germline CDR1 is SGHNT and CDR2 is YYREEE (reference sequence). The CDR3 nucleotides read TGTGCCAGCAGCAACACAGGGGCCGGGCGTGACCAGCATTTT. Translated: CASSNTGAGRDQHF.

The chain employs TRBV25-1 and TRBJ2-1, with TRBD1 as a possible D gene (5 bases). Germline V gene sequence: CDR1 MGHDK, CDR2 SYGVNS. The V gene lost 7 bases and the J gene lost 0 bases, with 13 bases spanning the gap. The CDR3 runs to 15 residues. The CDR3 region has the DNA TGTGCCAGCAATCGGCAGGGCCACTCCTACAATGAGCAGTTCTTC. It encodes CASNRQGHSYNEQFF.

Here the CDR3 reads CASKGGVGPQHF. CDR3 coding DNA: TGTGCCAGTAAGGGGGGCGTGGGGCCCCAGCATTTT. This chain links TRBV19 with TRBJ1-5; D perhaps matches TRBD1 (6 bases). The ends were cut back, 7 bases at V and 9 bases at J, with 13 bases in the middle. Germline V gives CDR1 LNHDA, CDR2 SQIVND (reference sequence). The CDR3 contains 12 residues.